The 8 T cell receptor beta chains below were found in one sample sequenced in a study of identical twins. TCRdb redid the calling of the 5' RACE reads with MiXCR, one entry per CDR3 protein. The table shows about 150,000 distinct CDR3 sequences, with roughly 3.2% occurring only once. Sequencing used memory T cells sorted from blood. These receptors were obtained from a man younger than 35 in good health.

At least ten counts were recorded for this clonotype. The rearrangement joins TRBV3-1 to TRBJ2-1; unclear D gene. Germline CDR1 reads LGHDT; CDR2 reads YNNKEL (reference sequence). Trimming shortened V by 0 bases and J by 4 bases, and 19 bases separated the two germline ends. CDR3 length: 18 amino acids. CDR3 loop: CASSQDSPAQFNYNEQFF. The CDR3 DNA reads TGTGCCAGCAGCCAAGATTCGCCTGCACAATTCAATTACAATGAGCAGTTCTTC.

This clonotype was counted at least ten times. The CDR3 DNA follows: TGTGCCAGCAGCGTAGGGCTAGTTCCCTACGAGCAGTACTTC. This codes for CASSVGLVPYEQYF. The chain carries TRBV9 and TRBJ2-7; D gene uncertain. The germline gives CDR1 SGDLS, CDR2 YYNGEE. V lost 0 bases, J lost 2 bases, and 9 bases lay in between. The CDR3 contains 14 residues.

The J gene is TRBJ1-1, the V gene TRBV29-1, with D hard to call. The CDR3 is 10 amino acids. Germline values: CDR1 SQVTM, CDR2 ANQGSEA. Trimming cost V 1 base and J 11 bases, with 8 bases left between them. This CDR3 is CSVEALGAFF. The CDR3 bases are TGCAGCGTTGAAGCATTGGGGGCTTTCTTT. Looking up the rest from reference TRBV29-1 and TRBJ1-1 gives the full variable domain: SAVISQKPSRDICQRGTSLTIQCQVDSQVTMMFWYRQQPGQSLTLIATANQGSEATYESGFVIDKFPISRPNLTFSTLTVSNMSPEDSSIYLCSVEALGAFFGQGTRLTVV.

This clonotype came up many times. The V and J genes are TRBV29-1 and TRBJ2-5; TRBD2 might be the D (7 bases). The V and J ends lost 7 bases and 2 bases respectively, with 11 bases between them. Germline CDR1 is SQVTM and CDR2 is ANQGSEA. The CDR3 length is 12 residues. The CDR3 DNA reads as TGCAGCGAAGCGGGACAACAAGAGACCCAGTACTTC. Its translation: CSEAGQQETQYF.

This clonotype came up many times. The V call is TRBV5-1, the J call TRBJ1-5; D is possibly TRBD1 (5 bases). CDR1 is SGHRS and CDR2 is YFSETQ in the germline V gene. With 4 bases removed from V and 4 bases from J, the gap between germline ends came to 9 bases. The CDR3 runs to 13 residues. CDR3 region: CASSPDTNQPQHF. The CDR3 DNA follows: TGCGCCAGCAGCCCGGACACAAATCAGCCCCAGCATTTT.

The CDR3 reads CAISESGGNTEAFF. CDR3 coding DNA: TGTGCCATCAGTGAGTCGGGGGGGAACACTGAAGCTTTCTTT. The genes are TRBV10-3 and TRBJ1-1; D possibly corresponds to TRBD1 (5 bases). Trimming took 0 bases from V and 1 from J, leaving 6 bases between them. Per the germline V gene, CDR1 is ENHRY and CDR2 is SYGVKD. This CDR3 is built from 14 residues.

This clonotype was seen ten or more times. The chain uses TRBV6-2 or TRBV6-3 and TRBJ2-2; D is perhaps TRBD2 (6 bases). V lost 7 bases and J lost 5, with 11 bases in between. This CDR3 has 13 residues. In germline, CDR1 is MNHEY, CDR2 SVGEGT. CDR3 bases: TGTGCCAGCATCAATGCGGGGACCGGGGAGCTGTTTTTT. It codes for CASINAGTGELFF.

This clonotype was seen repeatedly, ten times or more. The rearrangement joins TRBV29-1 to TRBJ2-1, with D perhaps TRBD1 (6 bases). V lost 1 base to trimming and J lost 0 bases, with 10 bases between them. Looked up from germline, CDR1 is SQVTM and CDR2 is ANQGSEA. The CDR3 loop spans 15 amino acids. DNA for the CDR3: TGCAGCGTTGAAGCCCGGGACAACTCCTACAATGAGCAGTTCTTC. This gives the protein CSVEARDNSYNEQFF.